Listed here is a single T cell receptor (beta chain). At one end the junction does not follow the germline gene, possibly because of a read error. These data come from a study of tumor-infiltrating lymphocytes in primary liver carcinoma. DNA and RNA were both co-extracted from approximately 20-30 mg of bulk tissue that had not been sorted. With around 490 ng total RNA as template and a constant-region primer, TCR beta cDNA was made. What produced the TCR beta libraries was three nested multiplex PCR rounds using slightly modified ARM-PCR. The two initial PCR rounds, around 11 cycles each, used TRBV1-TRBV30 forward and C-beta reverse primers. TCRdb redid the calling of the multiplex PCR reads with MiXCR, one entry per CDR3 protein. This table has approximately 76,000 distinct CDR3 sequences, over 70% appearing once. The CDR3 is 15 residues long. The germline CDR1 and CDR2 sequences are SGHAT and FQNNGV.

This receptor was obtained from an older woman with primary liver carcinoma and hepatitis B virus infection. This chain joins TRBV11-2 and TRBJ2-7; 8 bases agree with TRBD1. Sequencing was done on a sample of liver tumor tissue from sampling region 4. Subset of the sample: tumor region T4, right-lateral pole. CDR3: CVSTLSGQAYYEQYF. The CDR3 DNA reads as TGTGTCAGCACCTTATCGGGACAGGCTTACTACGAGCAGTACTTC.